This T cell receptor beta chain was retrieved from a study of response to subunit inactivated influenza vaccine. The study, taken as a whole, reports: That few new T cells are recruited by each seasonal influenza vaccination was the authors' suggestion.

TCRdb independently ran MiXCR on the RT-PCR reads; one entry per CDR3 protein. The sample records more than 250,000 distinct CDR3 sequences, less than 25% being singletons. This clonotype was recorded many times. No antigen is known for it. The length of the CDR3 is 16 residues. Germline V lookup: CDR1 SGHTA, CDR2 FQGNSA. The V gene end was trimmed by 7 bases and the J gene end by 1 base; junction bases not matched to a gene: 7. The chain has TRBV7-2 and TRBJ2-1; 10 nucleotides line up with TRBD2. Sequenced here: PBMCs from blood, sampled about 20 months after vaccination. This clonotype originated in a man aged 50 to 69 who received an inactivated influenza vaccine. CDR3 nucleotides: TGTGCCAGCAACCCTAGCGGGAGAGAGTCCTACAATGAGCAGTTCTTC. Translating gives CASNPSGRESYNEQFF.